Reported below is one T cell receptor beta chain. This sample is part of a study of blood T cell repertoires in COVID-19. Across the whole study: Samples of COVID-19 (acute and convalescent) were obtained from the United States, Italy and Spain.

Germline CDR1 reads SGHRS; CDR2 reads YFSETQ. CDR3 length equals 16 residues. The V and J ends lost 2 bases and 0 bases, in that order; junction bases with no gene match: 5. The table came from immunoSEQ multiplex PCR; TCRdb's copy has only in-frame clones and leaves some out. The sample holds roughly 140,000 clones, around nine tenths seen once. This receptor was identified in a man in his forties or fifties with active or convalescent COVID-19. Sequenced sample: peripheral blood. The gene calls are TRBV5-1 and TRBJ2-1; 7 bases match TRBD1. The DNA of the CDR3 is TGCGCCAGCAGCTTAACGACAGGGTTCTCCTACAATGAGCAGTTCTTC. Residues: CASSLTTGFSYNEQFF.